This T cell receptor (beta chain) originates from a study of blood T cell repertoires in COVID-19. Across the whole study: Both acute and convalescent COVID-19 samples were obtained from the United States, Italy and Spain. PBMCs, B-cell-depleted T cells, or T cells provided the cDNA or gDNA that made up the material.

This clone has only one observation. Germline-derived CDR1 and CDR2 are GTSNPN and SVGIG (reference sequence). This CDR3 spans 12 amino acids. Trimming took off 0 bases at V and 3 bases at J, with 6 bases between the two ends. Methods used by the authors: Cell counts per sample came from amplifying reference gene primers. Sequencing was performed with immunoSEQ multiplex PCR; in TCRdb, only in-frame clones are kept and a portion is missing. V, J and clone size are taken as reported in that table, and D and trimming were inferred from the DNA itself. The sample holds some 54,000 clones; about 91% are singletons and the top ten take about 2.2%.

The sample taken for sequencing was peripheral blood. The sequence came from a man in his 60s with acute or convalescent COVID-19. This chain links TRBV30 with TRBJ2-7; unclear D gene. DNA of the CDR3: TGTGCCTGGAGTGTAGAGGACTACGAGCAGTACTTC. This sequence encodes CAWSVEDYEQYF.